This T cell receptor beta chain stems from a study of breast tumors, draining lymph nodes, adjacent tissues. The lymph nodes were axillary draining lymph nodes from breast cancer patients. TCRdb processed the multiplex PCR reads anew with MiXCR; each CDR3 protein has one entry. The sample yields 120,000 to 150,000 distinct CDR3 sequences, about 31% seen once. Study results and limitations: Compared with lymph nodes, tumors were less diverse; compared with nontumor tissue, more. The data were judged consistent with most tumor T cells coming from lymph node and expanding in tumor. Tumor T cell lymph node origin was a supported hypothesis, not proven. Compared with basal-like, luminal-like tumors shared significantly more repertoire with nontumor tissue.

This clonotype has a count of ten or more. What it binds is unknown. A read error may account for a junction end that differs from germline. Germline values: CDR1 DFQATT, CDR2 SNEGSKA (reference sequence). CDR3 length: 12 amino acids. The sample comprised axillary lymph node tissue. The V call is TRBV20-1, the J call TRBJ1-2; D not resolved. The source of this sequence is a female donor with breast cancer. Some clones in this sample may be carry-over from other donors' samples. In DNA form, the CDR3 reads TGCAGTCCACATCGGGGAGGGTATGGCTCCACCTTC. Encoded protein: CSPHRGGYGSTF.